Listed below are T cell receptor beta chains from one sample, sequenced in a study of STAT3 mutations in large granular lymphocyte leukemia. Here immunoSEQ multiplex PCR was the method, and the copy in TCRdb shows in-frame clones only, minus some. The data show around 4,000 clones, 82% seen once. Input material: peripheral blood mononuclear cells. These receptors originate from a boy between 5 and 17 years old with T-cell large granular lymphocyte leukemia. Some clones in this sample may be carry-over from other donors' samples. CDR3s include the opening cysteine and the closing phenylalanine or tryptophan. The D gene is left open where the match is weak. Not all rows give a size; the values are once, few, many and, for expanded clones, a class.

CDR3 protein: CASSLWGVGNEKLFF; CDR3 DNA: TGTGCCAGCAGCTTGTGGGGGGTTGGTAATGAAAAACTGTTTTTT; D gene: NA; J gene: TRBJ1-4; clone size: NA; V gene: TRBV5-6
CDR3 protein: CASSLHAEETQYF; CDR3 DNA: TGCGCCAGCAGCTTGCACGCTGAGGAGACCCAGTACTTC; D gene: NA; J gene: TRBJ2-5; clone size: NA; V gene: TRBV5-1
CDR3 protein: CASNPGQGLQETQYF; CDR3 DNA: TGTGCCAGCAATCCCGGACAGGGACTTCAAGAGACCCAGTACTTC; D gene: TRBD1; J gene: TRBJ2-5; clone size: NA; V gene: TRBV6-6
CDR3 protein: CASSFGVVSNQPQHF; CDR3 DNA: TGTGCCAGCAGCTTCGGGGTAGTGAGCAATCAGCCCCAGCATTTT; D gene: NA; J gene: TRBJ1-5; clone size: NA; V gene: TRBV7-9
CDR3 protein: CASSLGDSSTDTQYF; CDR3 DNA: TGTGCTAGCAGCTTAGGAGACTCTAGCACAGATACGCAGTATTTT; D gene: NA; J gene: TRBJ2-3; clone size: NA; V gene: TRBV7-7
CDR3 protein: CASSTLLSGANVLTF; CDR3 DNA: TGTGCCAGCAGTACACTTCTCTCTGGGGCCAACGTCCTGACTTTC; D gene: NA; J gene: TRBJ2-6; clone size: NA; V gene: TRBV6-5
CDR3 protein: CASSLGTRLGQETQYF; CDR3 DNA: TGTGCCAGCAGCTTGGGGACTAGACTGGGGCAAGAGACCCAGTACTTC; D gene: TRBD2; J gene: TRBJ2-5; clone size: NA; V gene: TRBV5-4
CDR3 protein: CAWSVRQGRSYEQYF; CDR3 DNA: TGTGCCTGGAGTGTACGACAGGGACGGTCCTACGAGCAGTACTTC; D gene: TRBD1; J gene: TRBJ2-7; clone size: once; V gene: TRBV30
CDR3 protein: CASSAGFGDTEAFF; CDR3 DNA: TGTGCCAGCAGTGCAGGGTTCGGCGACACTGAAGCTTTCTTT; D gene: NA; J gene: TRBJ1-1; clone size: once; V gene: TRBV6-4
CDR3 protein: CASSPVTGEDTIYF; CDR3 DNA: TGTGCCAGCTCACCGGTGACAGGGGAGGACACCATATATTTT; D gene: TRBD1; J gene: TRBJ1-3; clone size: NA; V gene: TRBV18
CDR3 protein: CASSLYYRGRAEAFF; CDR3 DNA: TGCGCCAGCAGCTTGTACTACAGGGGCCGAGCTGAAGCTTTCTTT; D gene: TRBD1; J gene: TRBJ1-1; clone size: once; V gene: TRBV5-1
CDR3 protein: CSVGDFQRHATEAFF; CDR3 DNA: TGCAGCGTGGGGGACTTCCAACGACACGCCACTGAAGCTTTCTTT; D gene: NA; J gene: TRBJ1-1; clone size: NA; V gene: TRBV29-1
CDR3 protein: CASSLDGQGVYEQYF; CDR3 DNA: TGTGCCAGCAGCTTGGACGGACAGGGAGTATACGAGCAGTACTTC; D gene: TRBD1; J gene: TRBJ2-7; clone size: once; V gene: TRBV5-4
CDR3 protein: CAWSVRSTDTQYF; CDR3 DNA: TGTGCCTGGAGTGTACGTAGCACAGATACGCAGTATTTT; D gene: NA; J gene: TRBJ2-3; clone size: NA; V gene: TRBV30
CDR3 protein: CASRALESPLHF; CDR3 DNA: TGTGCCAGCAGGGCCCTGGAGTCACCCCTCCACTTT; D gene: NA; J gene: TRBJ1-6; clone size: NA; V gene: TRBV2
CDR3 protein: CASSYSVGDYNSPLHF; CDR3 DNA: TGTGCCAGCAGTTACTCGGTGGGGGATTATAATTCACCCCTCCACTTT; D gene: NA; J gene: TRBJ1-6; clone size: NA; V gene: TRBV6-6
CDR3 protein: CTSIPQGASWEKLFF; CDR3 DNA: TGCACCAGCATCCCACAGGGGGCATCTTGGGAAAAACTGTTTTTT; D gene: NA; J gene: TRBJ1-4; clone size: NA; V gene: TRBV1
CDR3 protein: CSVEDERGLVATQYF; CDR3 DNA: TGCAGCGTTGAAGATGAACGTGGACTAGTTGCGACCCAGTACTTC; D gene: TRBD2; J gene: TRBJ2-5; clone size: NA; V gene: TRBV29-1
CDR3 protein: CASSSFRGRVTDTQYF; CDR3 DNA: TGTGCCAGCAGCAGCTTTAGGGGGCGAGTCACAGATACGCAGTATTTT; D gene: TRBD1; J gene: TRBJ2-3; clone size: NA; V gene: TRBV6-6
CDR3 protein: CASRGQGSNAEAFF; CDR3 DNA: TGCGCCAGCAGGGGACAGGGGTCTAATGCGGAAGCTTTCTTT; D gene: TRBD1; J gene: TRBJ1-1; clone size: NA; V gene: TRBV5-1
CDR3 protein: CASRPIGEMNTEAFF; CDR3 DNA: TGTGCCAGCAGACCCATCGGTGAGATGAACACTGAAGCTTTCTTT; D gene: NA; J gene: TRBJ1-1; clone size: NA; V gene: TRBV25-1
CDR3 protein: CASRSPGAKNIQYF; CDR3 DNA: TGTGCCAGCAGGTCCCCAGGAGCCAAAAACATTCAGTACTTC; D gene: NA; J gene: TRBJ2-4; clone size: NA; V gene: TRBV6-6
CDR3 protein: CASSPGGPEAFF; CDR3 DNA: TGTGCCAGCAGCCCAGGGGGGCCCGAAGCTTTCTTT; D gene: TRBD1; J gene: TRBJ1-1; clone size: NA; V gene: TRBV5-4
CDR3 protein: CASGPLAAGTSGYNEQFF; CDR3 DNA: TGTGCTAGTGGCCCACTAGCAGCGGGGACGTCTGGCTACAATGAGCAGTTCTTC; D gene: TRBD2; J gene: TRBJ2-1; clone size: once; V gene: TRBV12-5
CDR3 protein: CASSQGDTQYF; CDR3 DNA: TGTGCCAGCAGCCAGGGGGATACGCAGTATTTT; D gene: NA; J gene: TRBJ2-3; clone size: NA; V gene: TRBV7-9
CDR3 protein: CASSEIQGYSPLHF; CDR3 DNA: TGTGCCAGCAGCGAGATTCAGGGGTATTCACCCCTCCACTTT; D gene: NA; J gene: TRBJ1-6; clone size: NA; V gene: TRBV7-2
CDR3 protein: CASSGGVDGTPNTGELFF; CDR3 DNA: TGCGCCAGCAGTGGGGGGGTAGACGGGACTCCGAACACCGGGGAGCTGTTTTTT; D gene: NA; J gene: TRBJ2-2; clone size: NA; V gene: TRBV10-2
CDR3 protein: CASSLGGRGYEQYF; CDR3 DNA: TGTGCCAGCAGTTTAGGGGGTAGGGGCTACGAGCAGTACTTC; D gene: NA; J gene: TRBJ2-7; clone size: NA; V gene: TRBV27
CDR3 protein: CASSLGTGGYEQYF; CDR3 DNA: TGCGCCAGCAGCTTGGGGACAGGGGGCTACGAGCAGTACTTC; D gene: TRBD1; J gene: TRBJ2-7; clone size: few; V gene: TRBV5-1
CDR3 protein: CASSLMGITSTDTQYF; CDR3 DNA: TGCGCCAGCAGCTTGATGGGAATTACCAGCACAGATACGCAGTATTTT; D gene: NA; J gene: TRBJ2-3; clone size: NA; V gene: TRBV5-1
CDR3 protein: CASSLDLGTENTIYF; CDR3 DNA: TGTGCCAGCAGCCTCGACCTAGGGACAGAAAACACCATATATTTT; D gene: TRBD1; J gene: TRBJ1-3; clone size: NA; V gene: TRBV5-4
CDR3 protein: CASSSGLGEVSYEQYF; CDR3 DNA: TGCGCCAGCAGCTCGGGCTTAGGGGAGGTCTCGTACGAGCAGTACTTC; D gene: NA; J gene: TRBJ2-7; clone size: NA; V gene: TRBV5-1
CDR3 protein: CASSLGSGNTEAFF; CDR3 DNA: TGTGCCAGCAGCTTGGGGAGCGGGAACACTGAAGCTTTCTTT; D gene: NA; J gene: TRBJ1-1; clone size: NA; V gene: TRBV5-4
CDR3 protein: CASSFTGTTQETQYF; CDR3 DNA: TGCGCCAGCAGCTTTACCGGGACTACCCAAGAGACCCAGTACTTC; D gene: TRBD2; J gene: TRBJ2-5; clone size: NA; V gene: TRBV5-1
CDR3 protein: CASGPGSKMGNQPQHF; CDR3 DNA: TGTGCTAGTGGTCCCGGGTCTAAGATGGGCAATCAGCCCCAGCATTTT; D gene: NA; J gene: TRBJ1-5; clone size: NA; V gene: TRBV12-5
CDR3 protein: CAISESPGRLTEAFF; CDR3 DNA: TGTGCCATCAGTGAGTCCCCAGGGAGGTTAACTGAAGCTTTCTTT; D gene: NA; J gene: TRBJ1-1; clone size: NA; V gene: TRBV10-3
CDR3 protein: CASSEGQGASNEQFF; CDR3 DNA: TGTGCCAGCAGTGAGGGACAGGGGGCTAGCAATGAGCAGTTCTTC; D gene: TRBD1; J gene: TRBJ2-1; clone size: few; V gene: TRBV6-1
CDR3 protein: CASSLDRTNSPLHF; CDR3 DNA: TGCGCCAGCAGCTTGGACAGGACTAATTCACCCCTCCACTTT; D gene: NA; J gene: TRBJ1-6; clone size: NA; V gene: TRBV5-1
CDR3 protein: CASSLGDNTEAFF; CDR3 DNA: TGCGCCAGCAGCTTGGGGGATAACACTGAAGCTTTCTTT; D gene: NA; J gene: TRBJ1-1; clone size: NA; V gene: TRBV5-1
CDR3 protein: CASSLRDSNQPQHF; CDR3 DNA: TGTGCCAGCAGCCTCCGGGACAGCAATCAGCCCCAGCATTTT; D gene: NA; J gene: TRBJ1-5; clone size: NA; V gene: TRBV27
CDR3 protein: CASSPPGVGQYF; CDR3 DNA: TGTGCCAGCAGCCCACCGGGGGTGGGGCAGTACTTC; D gene: NA; J gene: TRBJ2-7; clone size: few; V gene: TRBV13